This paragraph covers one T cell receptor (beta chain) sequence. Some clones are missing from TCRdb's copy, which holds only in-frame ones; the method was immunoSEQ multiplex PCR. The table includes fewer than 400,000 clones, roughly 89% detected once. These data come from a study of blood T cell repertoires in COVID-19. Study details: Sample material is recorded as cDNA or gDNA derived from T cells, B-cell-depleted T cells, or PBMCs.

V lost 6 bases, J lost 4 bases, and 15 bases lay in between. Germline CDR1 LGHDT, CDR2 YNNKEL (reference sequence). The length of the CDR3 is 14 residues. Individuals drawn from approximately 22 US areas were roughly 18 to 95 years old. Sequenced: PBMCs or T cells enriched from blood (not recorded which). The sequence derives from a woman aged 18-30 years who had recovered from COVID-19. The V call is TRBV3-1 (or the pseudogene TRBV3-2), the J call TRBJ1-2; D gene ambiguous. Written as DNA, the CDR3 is TGTGCCAGCAGAGGCGCGGGGAAACTCTATGGCTACACCTTC. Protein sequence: CASRGAGKLYGYTF.